The 29 T cell receptor beta chains below all came from one sample that was sequenced in a study of cytomegalovirus exposure and HLA in healthy donors (dated by TCRdb to about 2017). The protocol used for the library was the immunoSEQ multiplex PCR assay. TCRdb holds this immuneACCESS table with in-frame rearrangements only. Some clones are missing; in checked studies, unresolved V genes explain under half, and the rest has no known cause. The sample table lists around 200,000 clones, 80% to 85% of them with a count of one. In total, the top ten clones hold 2.5% to 3.5% of the sample. The material sequenced was PBMCs. Receptors originate from a woman aged 18-30 years in good health and CMV-seropositive.

The J gene is TRBJ1-1, the V gene TRBV15; D unresolved. The germline V gene encodes CDR1 LNHNV and CDR2 YYDKDF (reference sequence). With 5 bases removed from V and 8 bases from J, the gap between germline ends came to 18 bases. The CDR3 is made up of 14 amino acids. The CDR3 is CATSPPPPSFEAFF. In DNA, the CDR3 is TGTGCCACCAGCCCTCCCCCACCCAGTTTCGAAGCTTTCTTT.

The chain links TRBV21-1 to TRBJ2-7; the D segment call TRBD1 is taken from the table without a DNA check. TRBV21-1 is assigned pseudogene status. The CDR3 is 15 residues long. The CDR3 nucleotides read TGTGCCAGCAGCAAACCGGGACAGGGTGATGTGAAGCAGTACTTC. This translates into CASSKPGQGDVKQYF.

The chain joins TRBV5-4 to TRBJ2-3; D unresolved. The germline V gene has CDR1 SGHNT and CDR2 YYREEE (reference sequence). Trimming cost V 2 bases and J 0 bases, with 13 bases left between them. This CDR3 comprises 16 residues. The CDR3 DNA reads as TGTGCCAGCAGCTTCTATGGGCAGGCTAGCACAGATACGCAGTATTTT. This sequence encodes CASSFYGQASTDTQYF.

V gene TRBV29-1 combines with J gene TRBJ2-1, with TRBD2 matching 10 bases. This CDR3 is built from 14 residues. V shed 7 bases and J 3 bases; nucleotides not matched to a gene: 6. Germline V gives CDR1 SQVTM, CDR2 ANQGSEA. The CDR3 DNA sequence: TGCAGCGGTTCAGCGGGGGGGCTCTACAATGAGCAGTTCTTC. This sequence encodes CSGSAGGLYNEQFF.

The V and J genes are TRBV7-9 and TRBJ2-7; TRBD1 agrees at 8 bases. CDR1 is SEHNR, CDR2 FQNEAQ, per germline (reference sequence). V shed 1 base and J 3 bases; nucleotides not matched to a gene: 5. The CDR3 consists of 15 residues. Written as DNA, the CDR3 is TGTGCCAGCAGCTTAGATGGACAGGGAGTCTACGAGCAGTACTTC. This sequence encodes CASSLDGQGVYEQYF.

V is TRBV18 and J is TRBJ1-3; 7 nucleotides agree with TRBD1. This CDR3 has 16 residues. The germline CDR1 and CDR2 sequences are KGHSH and LQKENI. The ends lost 1 base at V and 5 bases at J; junction bases unmatched: 8. The CDR3 bases are TGTGCCAGCTCACCACAGGGACAGATTCGCCGAAACACCATATATTTT. Translating it yields CASSPQGQIRRNTIYF.

This chain links TRBV5-1 with TRBJ2-7; 9 bases align to TRBD1. This CDR3 is 16 amino acids long. In germline, CDR1 is SGHRS, CDR2 YFSETQ. Germline trimming cut 4 bases from V and 0 bases from J; bases unmatched to any gene: 8. CDR3 DNA: TGCGCCAGCAGCCCCGGACAGGGGCCGCGCTCCTACGAGCAGTACTTC. Translation: CASSPGQGPRSYEQYF.

The J gene is TRBJ2-3, the V gene TRBV7-8; D might be TRBD1 (7 bases). Trimming stripped 6 bases from V and 1 base from J, with 14 bases between. The CDR3 has 15 residues. CDR1 and CDR2 (germline): SGHVS, FQNEAQ. The CDR3 sequence is CASRKGASGTDTQYF. The DNA of the CDR3 is TGTGCCAGCAGGAAGGGGGCTAGCGGCACAGATACGCAGTATTTT. Combining the CDR3 with reference TRBV7-8 and TRBJ2-3 gives the whole variable domain GAGVSQSPRYKVAKRGQDVALRCDPISGHVSLFWYQQALGQGPEFLTYFQNEAQLDKSGLPSDRFFAERPEGSVSTLKIQRTQQEDSAVYLCASRKGASGTDTQYFGPGTRLTVL.

The genes are TRBV6-1 and TRBJ2-7; D possibly corresponds to TRBD2 (6 bases). V lost 2 bases and J lost 2, with 13 bases in between. This CDR3 has 15 amino acids. CDR1 and CDR2 from the germline V gene are MNHNS and SASEGT. CDR3 in DNA: TGTGCCAGCAGTGAAAAGGCTAGCGCAACCTACGAGCAGTACTTC. It is translated as CASSEKASATYEQYF.

The rearrangement joins TRBV11-2 to TRBJ1-6; D remains unclear. This CDR3 is 13 amino acids long. Looked up from germline, CDR1 is SGHAT and CDR2 is FQNNGV. V dropped 3 bases and J dropped 5 bases, with 5 bases sitting between them. The CDR3 is CASSFSDNSPLHF. CDR3 coding DNA: TGTGCCAGCAGCTTTTCTGATAATTCACCCCTCCACTTT.

The CDR3 loop reads CASSLGQGGGEQYF. The DNA for the CDR3 is TGCGCCAGCAGCTTGGGACAGGGGGGTGGGGAGCAGTACTTC. The chain joins TRBV5-1 to TRBJ2-7; 9 bases are a match to TRBD1. The CDR3 runs 14 residues. V gave up 0 bases and J gave up 7 bases; unmatched junction bases: 5. Germline CDR1 SGHRS, CDR2 YFSETQ.

Details on this clone: Other DNA sequences from this sample encode an identical CDR3 as well. The chain links TRBV6-6 to TRBJ2-7, with TRBD1 matching 11 bases. V dropped 6 bases and J dropped 1; count of bases not matched to a gene: 5. Germline CDR1 MNHNY, CDR2 SVGAGI (reference sequence). The CDR3 contains 15 residues. The DNA of the CDR3 is TGTGCCAGCAGCCGGGGACAGGGGGTATCCTACGAGCAGTACTTC. Translated: CASSRGQGVSYEQYF.

The chain has TRBV5-1 and TRBJ1-6; 8 bases are a match to TRBD1. J lost 8 bases, V lost 8 bases, and 9 bases had no gene match. This CDR3 has 14 amino acids. CDR1 and CDR2 (germline): SGHRS, YFSETQ. This chain's CDR3 is CASAATGVDSPLHF. CDR3 nucleotide sequence: TGCGCCAGTGCCGCGACAGGGGTCGATTCACCCCTCCACTTT.

Comment on this clone: The junction departs from the called germline gene at one end, perhaps through a read error. The CDR3 is CASSRDGTGAFF. The CDR3 nucleotides read TGTGCCAGCAGCCGGGACGGGACTGGAGCTTTCTTT. The chain is built from TRBV9 and TRBJ1-1; possible D gene TRBD1, 5 bases. Germline V gene sequence: CDR1 SGDLS, CDR2 YYNGEE. CDR3 size: 12 residues. Drawing the rest from reference TRBV9 and TRBJ1-1, the complete variable domain is DSGVTQTPKHLITATGQRVTLRCSPRSGDLSVYWYQQSLDQGLQFLIQYYNGEERAKGNILERFSAQQFPDLHSELNLSSLELGDSALYFCASSRDGTGAFFGQGTRLTVV.

V is TRBV5-1 and J is TRBJ2-3; D might be TRBD2 (6 bases). V lost 5 bases, J lost 6 bases, and 13 bases lay in between. Per the germline V gene, CDR1 is SGHRS and CDR2 is YFSETQ. The CDR3 has 13 residues. This CDR3 reads CASRAVGGDTQYF. The CDR3, as DNA: TGCGCCAGCAGGGCTGTTGGGGGGGATACGCAGTATTTT.

J is TRBJ1-2 and V is TRBV28; D remains unclear. Trimming took off 6 bases at V and 0 bases at J, with 20 bases between the two ends. Germline V gene data show CDR1 as MDHEN and CDR2 as SYDVKM. CDR3 length: 17 amino acids. The CDR3 reads CASRSLVGRTPNYGYTF. CDR3 nucleotide sequence: TGTGCCAGCAGATCGCTTGTAGGGAGAACCCCTAACTATGGCTACACCTTC.

This rearrangement joins TRBV4-1 to TRBJ2-1, with 9 positions matching TRBD2. The CDR3 spans 17 residues. The junction had 6 bases not matched to a gene; V was cut back by 1 base and J by 2 bases. Germline values: CDR1 MGHRA, CDR2 YSYEKL. The DNA for the CDR3 is TGCGCCAGCAGCCAAGCTATTTTAGCGGGGGCCTACAATGAGCAGTTCTTC. Its protein is CASSQAILAGAYNEQFF.

The rearrangement uses TRBV5-1 and TRBJ2-1; TRBD2 agrees at 8 bases. Losses at the gene ends were 3 bases for V and 2 bases for J; bases not matched to a gene: 4. Germline-derived CDR1 and CDR2 are SGHRS and YFSETQ. The CDR3 is 15 amino acids. CDR3 region: CASSWGTRPYNEQFF. The CDR3 DNA reads as TGCGCCAGCAGCTGGGGGACTAGGCCCTACAATGAGCAGTTCTTC.

This chain joins TRBV5-8 and TRBJ2-7; possible D gene TRBD1, 6 bases. This CDR3 comprises 14 residues. Germline V gene sequence: CDR1 SGHTS, CDR2 YDEGEE. Trimming left V 4 bases short and J 3 bases short, with 14 bases between. The CDR3 reads CASSVTGQGYEQYF. CDR3 DNA sequence: TGTGCCAGCAGCGTGACAGGTCAGGGCTACGAGCAGTACTTC.

This sequence joins TRBV7-9 and TRBJ1-2; D uncertain. The germline V gene has CDR1 SEHNR and CDR2 FQNEAQ (reference sequence). V was clipped by 5 bases and J by 4 bases, with 23 bases between them. The CDR3 has 17 amino acids. The DNA for the CDR3 is TGTGCCAGCAGCGCAACCGGCGCCGAGAAAGCGGTCTATGGCTACACCTTC. Translation gives CASSATGAEKAVYGYTF.

Only one count was recorded for this clone. The chain combines TRBV19 with TRBJ2-1, with 9 bases lining up with TRBD2. The germline CDR1 and CDR2 sequences are LNHDA and SQIVND (reference sequence). Trimming took 5 bases from V and 0 from J; bases not matched to a gene: 5. CDR3 length: 16 amino acids. The CDR3 sequence is CASSPLAGDSYNEQFF. The DNA for the CDR3 is TGTGCCAGTAGTCCGTTAGCGGGGGACTCCTACAATGAGCAGTTCTTC.

The chain recombines TRBV5-1 with TRBJ2-2; D may be TRBD2 (5 bases). Looked up from germline, CDR1 is SGHRS and CDR2 is YFSETQ. The V end lost 1 base, the J end lost 0 bases, and 10 bases lay between the germline ends. The CDR3 totals 16 residues. As DNA, the CDR3 is TGCGCCAGCAGCTTGAGGAGGTTGCCGAACACCGGGGAGCTGTTTTTT. Protein product: CASSLRRLPNTGELFF.

The gene calls are TRBV27 and TRBJ2-5, with 12 nucleotides matching TRBD2. V gave up 8 bases and J gave up 4 bases; unmatched junction bases: 8. In germline, CDR1 is MNHEY, CDR2 SMNVEV (reference sequence). The CDR3 spans 15 residues. The CDR3 sequence is CASGNLAGGPETQYF. The CDR3 DNA sequence: TGTGCCAGCGGAAACCTAGCGGGGGGGCCAGAGACCCAGTACTTC.

Here the CDR3 DNA reads TGTGCCAGCAGCCTCAATAAGGAGAACTATGGCTACACCTTC. It specifies CASSLNKENYGYTF. The rearrangement links TRBV5-4 to TRBJ1-2; no firm D call. Germline CDR1 and CDR2: SGHNT and YYREEE (reference sequence). The CDR3 extends over 14 amino acids. The ends were cut back, 4 bases at V and 2 bases at J, with 12 bases in the middle.

The count of this clone is one. The chain is built from TRBV15 and TRBJ2-5; a possible D gene is TRBD2 (5 bases). V gave up 5 bases and J gave up 1 base, with 11 bases separating them. The CDR3 has 14 amino acids. CDR1 and CDR2 from the germline V gene are LNHNV and YYDKDF (reference sequence). The CDR3 region has the DNA TGTGCCACCAGCGGGAGTAGGGTCCAAGAGACCCAGTACTTC. This sequence encodes CATSGSRVQETQYF.

This chain joins TRBV7-6 and TRBJ2-5, with 12 positions matching TRBD2. V dropped 5 bases and J dropped 3; count of bases not matched to a gene: 7. The CDR3 extends over 16 amino acids. Germline values: CDR1 SGHVS, CDR2 FNYEAQ. CDR3 sequence (DNA): TGTGCCAGCAGCCCACTAGCGGGGGGCCCTAAAGAGACCCAGTACTTC. Amino acid sequence: CASSPLAGGPKETQYF. Variable domain in full (rest from reference TRBV7-6 and TRBJ2-5): GAGVSQSPRYKVTKRGQDVALRCDPISGHVSLYWYRQALGQGPEFLTYFNYEAQQDKSGLPNDRFSAERPEGSISTLTIQRTEQRDSAMYRCASSPLAGGPKETQYFGPGTRLLVL.

J is TRBJ2-5 and V is TRBV7-6, with D possibly matching TRBD1 (6 bases). V shed 2 bases and J shed 7 bases, with 26 bases lying between them. The CDR3 runs to 18 residues. The germline V gene has CDR1 SGHVS and CDR2 FNYEAQ. The CDR3 region is CASSLIREVGHSIGTQYF. DNA for the CDR3: TGTGCCAGCAGCTTAATAAGAGAGGTGGGACATTCGATCGGGACCCAGTACTTC.

The genes are TRBV27 and TRBJ2-3, with 7 nucleotides matching TRBD1. The CDR3 has 15 amino acids. The V gene's germline CDR1 is MNHEY and CDR2 SMNVEV (reference sequence). V was pared by 7 bases and J by 5 bases, with 12 bases of the junction left unmatched. In nucleotides, the CDR3 is TGTGCCAGCACCCGAGGGGGCGCGGTGGAAGATACGCAGTATTTT. Translating gives CASTRGGAVEDTQYF.

This sequence joins TRBV7-8 and TRBJ2-3; 8 bases match TRBD1. The length of the CDR3 is 13 residues. Germline assignment: CDR1 SGHVS and CDR2 FQNEAQ. V lost 5 bases, J lost 10 bases, and 8 bases stayed unmatched. The CDR3 is CASSPDRGAAQYF. The CDR3 DNA reads TGTGCCAGCAGCCCTGACAGGGGCGCTGCGCAGTATTTT.